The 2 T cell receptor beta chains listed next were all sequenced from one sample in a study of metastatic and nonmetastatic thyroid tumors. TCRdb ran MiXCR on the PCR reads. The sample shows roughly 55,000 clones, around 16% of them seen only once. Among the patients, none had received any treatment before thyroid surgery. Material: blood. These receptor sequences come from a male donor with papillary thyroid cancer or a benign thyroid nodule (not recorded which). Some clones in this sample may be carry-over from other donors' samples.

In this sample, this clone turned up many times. CDR3 sequence: CASSRDSQETQYF. The CDR3 DNA reads TGTGCCAGCAGCCGTGACAGCCAAGAGACCCAGTACTTC. The chain couples TRBV7-9 to TRBJ2-5; D possibly corresponds to TRBD1 (5 bases). Trimming stripped 5 bases from V and 1 base from J, with 8 bases between. The CDR3 length is 13 residues. Germline V gene lookup returns CDR1 SEHNR and CDR2 FQNEAQ (reference sequence).

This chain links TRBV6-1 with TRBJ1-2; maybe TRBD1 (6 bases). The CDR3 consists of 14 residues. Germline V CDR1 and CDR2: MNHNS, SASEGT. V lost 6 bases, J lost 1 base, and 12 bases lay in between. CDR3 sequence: CASRGAADNYGYTF. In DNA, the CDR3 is TGTGCCAGCAGGGGGGCAGCCGATAACTATGGCTACACCTTC.